This T cell receptor (beta chain) was recovered during a study of CD8 T cells in Susac syndrome. TEMRA cells were FACS-enriched and CD8+ and CD4+ T cells negatively isolated. Random-hexamer reverse transcription was applied to about 0.45 to 1 ug RNA. In TCRdb, the immunoSEQ multiplex PCR reads were re-called with MiXCR into one record per CDR3 protein. The table shows more than 120,000 distinct CDR3 sequences, with around 94% occurring only once. The TCR comes from a human donor in good health. Sequenced sample: CD4+ T cells from PBMCs.

CDR3 sequence reads: CASSSTGRGLEKLFF. For the CDR3, the DNA is TGTGCCAGCAGTTCAACGGGACGAGGGCTTGAAAAACTGTTTTTT. The V call is TRBV12-3 or TRBV12-4, the J call TRBJ1-4; D possibly corresponds to TRBD1 (5 bases). V lost 4 bases to trimming and J lost 7 bases, with 16 bases between them. The CDR3 length is 15 residues.